This section outlines one T cell receptor (beta chain) sequence together with its context. Its antigen is not identified. V gave up 2 bases and J gave up 8 bases, with 13 bases separating them. CDR3 length equals 15 residues. Germline CDR1 reads SGHVS; CDR2 reads FNYEAQ. This sample stems from a study of cytomegalovirus exposure and HLA in healthy donors. Both 60 Vbeta primers and 13 Jbeta primers went into the PCR. Sequenced by immunoSEQ multiplex PCR; TCRdb stores in-frame clones only, minus some. The repertoire includes about 250,000 clones, about 66% of them detected once, and approximately 2.5% sits in the top ten. Broader study findings: Rare sequences made up most TCRs, while some public TCRs were found in many donors.

The gene calls are TRBV7-6 and TRBJ1-6; D is possibly TRBD1 (5 bases). Sequencing used PBMCs. The origin of this receptor is a female donor in good health and CMV-seronegative. CDR3 loop: CASSLMGGRDSPLHF. CDR3 bases: TGTGCCAGCAGCTTAATGGGGGGGAGGGATTCACCCCTCCACTTT.